Only a few counts were recorded for the clone carrying this T cell receptor (beta chain). Its antigen is not identified. These data belong to a study of CD8+ T cells in alopecia areata. As for the study in general: Tofacitinib dosing lasted 6 to 18 months, which was then followed by 6 months off drug. The share of scalp area affected provided the severity score for treated patients.

RNA, once extracted, was reverse transcribed into cDNA for use as the sequencing template. Using immunoSEQ multiplex PCR, the repertoire was profiled, and TCRdb retains in-frame clones only, with some absent. Of 110,000 or so clones in the sample, around 58% were seen once. General observations from the study: Tofacitinib significantly reduced both scalp clonality and expanded CD8+ clones among the top 100. Higher clonality was seen in lesional scalp than in normal scalp, especially in alopecia totalis/universalis.

The germline V and J ends were trimmed by 2 bases and 3 bases, with 13 bases remaining between them. CDR3 size: 14 residues. Per germline, CDR1 SQVTM and CDR2 ANQGSEA. The sample's treatment: oral pan-JAK inhibitor, 5-10 mg twice daily. Sample: CD8+ T cells sorted from blood, taken at week 4, from a patient treated with tofacitinib. This receptor was identified in a human donor with alopecia areata. The V call is TRBV29-1, the J call TRBJ2-5; D might be TRBD1 (6 bases). The CDR3 reads CSVEIGTSEETQYF. As DNA, the CDR3 is TGCAGCGTTGAAATCGGGACATCTGAAGAGACCCAGTACTTC.